The TCR beta chain described here comes from a study of T cell responses to AZD1222 COVID-19 vaccine. Points from the study as a whole: Scientists sampled the repertoires only once the peak T cell response had passed.

Clones were read by immunoSEQ multiplex PCR, and TCRdb kept only the in-frame ones, dropping some. This sample has roughly 70,000 clones, with 60% to 85% found just once. The CDR3 loop spans 14 amino acids. Germline V gene lookup returns CDR1 KGHSH and CDR2 LQKENI. V was clipped by 3 bases and J by 8 bases, with 16 bases between them. This clone was observed a handful of times. Antigen: not known. The TCR was taken from an adult in good health. V and J are TRBV18 and TRBJ1-1, with a weak D call TRBD1 (5 bases). The sample consisted of peripheral blood, taken on day 0 of MenACWY control vaccination. Here the CDR3 reads CASSPLDQGSEAFF. For the CDR3, the DNA is TGTGCCAGCTCACCTCTAGACCAGGGCTCCGAAGCTTTCTTT. Drawing the rest from reference TRBV18 and TRBJ1-1, the complete variable domain is NAGVMQNPRHLVRRRGQEARLRCSPMKGHSHVYWYRQLPEEGLKFMVYLQKENIIDESGMPKERFSAEFPKEGPSILRIQQVVRGDSAAYFCASSPLDQGSEAFFGQGTRLTVV.